What follows describes a single T cell receptor beta chain. The antigen it binds to is not known. Base quality data are lacking; no much larger clone is found one base away. TCRbeta CDR3 regions were amplified from genomic DNA using the immunoSEQ Assay, a bias-controlled multiplex PCR. The original pipeline was this. Within the assay, amplification of reference gene primers was used to estimate how many nucleated cells each sample contained. To quantify the absolute abundance of each unique TCRbeta CDR3 rearrangement, sequence reads were collapsed and filtered. For each sample, productive Simpson clonality was calculated as the square root of Simpson's diversity index across productive rearrangements. The source is immuneACCESS, and TCRdb retained only in-frame sequences with V and J called. Part of the clones is not carried over; for the studies checked, unresolved V genes explain less than half of this, and the remainder is unexplained. Clone size and the V and J calls come from that table; the DNA yielded D and trimming. The sample data list about 260,000 clones, and 86% of these were observed just once. In total, the top ten clones hold over 1.5% of the sample.

The data are from a study of blood T cell repertoires in COVID-19 (dated by TCRdb to 2018 to 2020). Study-wide context: Collaborator samples came from the United States, Italy and Spain and covered acute and convalescent phases of COVID-19. The repertoires were released in a freely available public database intended as a resource for research on the immune response to SARS-CoV-2. Where available, HLA class I and class II types were taken from metadata supplied by the sample provider and were not determined by assay-based typing. The dataset comprised deeply sampled blood TCRbeta repertoires from subjects exposed to, actively infected with, or recovered from COVID-19. The material from the prospective study consisted of cDNA or gDNA derived from T cells, B-cell-depleted T cells, or PBMCs. Samples were obtained from the ongoing ImmuneRACE study (first 160 participants) and from over a thousand subjects provided by 6 global collaborators. Nearly every sample came with metadata listing a de-identified subject ID, COVID-19 status, age in years and sex.

CDR1 SGDLS and CDR2 YYNGEE are derived from the germline V gene. From the cysteine through the phenylalanine, the CDR3 covers 17 amino acids. Left in the record is the CDR3 DNA by itself, 51 bases read in frame from the first base. Germline trimming amounts to 0 bases on V and 8 bases on J, with 14 as the count of junction bases outside the gene matches. General findings and caveats noted by the study authors: Clinical and demographic metadata were provided uncurated, with the amount varying by source and participant.

The collaborating institutions used their own protocols to collect whole blood in K2EDTA tubes. For TCRbeta analysis, collaborator samples were shipped as frozen whole blood, as isolated PBMCs, or as DNA extracted from either sample type. The receptor's source is a man under 40 with active or convalescent COVID-19. Rearrangement joined TRBV9 to TRBJ2-1, and 7 junctional nucleotides match TRBD1. Sequenced material: peripheral blood. CDR3 region: CASSVGAGGRLRHEQFF. The DNA is TGTGCCAGCAGCGTAGGGGCAGGGGGAAGGCTACGACATGAGCAGTTCTTC.